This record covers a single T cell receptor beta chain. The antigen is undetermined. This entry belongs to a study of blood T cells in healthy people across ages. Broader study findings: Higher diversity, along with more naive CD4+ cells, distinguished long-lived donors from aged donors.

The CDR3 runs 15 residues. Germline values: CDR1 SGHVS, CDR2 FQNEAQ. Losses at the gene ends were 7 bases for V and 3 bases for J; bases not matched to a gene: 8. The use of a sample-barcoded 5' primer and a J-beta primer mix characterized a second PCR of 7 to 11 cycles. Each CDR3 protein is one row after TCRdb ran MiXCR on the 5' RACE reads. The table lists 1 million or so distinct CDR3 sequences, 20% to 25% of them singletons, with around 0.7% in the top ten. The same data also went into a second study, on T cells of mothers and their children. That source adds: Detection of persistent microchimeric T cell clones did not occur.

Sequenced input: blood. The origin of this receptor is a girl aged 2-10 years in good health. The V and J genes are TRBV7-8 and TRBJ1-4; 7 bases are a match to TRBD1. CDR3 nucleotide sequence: TGTGCCAGCAACGTCCTCGACAGGGCTAATGAAAAACTGTTTTTT. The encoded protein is CASNVLDRANEKLFF.